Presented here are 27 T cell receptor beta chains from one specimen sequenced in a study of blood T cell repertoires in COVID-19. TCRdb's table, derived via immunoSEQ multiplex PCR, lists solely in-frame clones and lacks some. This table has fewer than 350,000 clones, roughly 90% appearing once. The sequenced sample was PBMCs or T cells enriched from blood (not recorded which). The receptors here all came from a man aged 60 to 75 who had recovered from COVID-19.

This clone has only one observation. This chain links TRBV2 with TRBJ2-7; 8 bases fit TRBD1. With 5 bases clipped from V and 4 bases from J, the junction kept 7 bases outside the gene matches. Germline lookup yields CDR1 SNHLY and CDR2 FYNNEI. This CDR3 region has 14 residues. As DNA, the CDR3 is TGTGCCAGCAGTACACAGGGGGTGTATTACGAGCAGTACTTC. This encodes CASSTQGVYYEQYF.

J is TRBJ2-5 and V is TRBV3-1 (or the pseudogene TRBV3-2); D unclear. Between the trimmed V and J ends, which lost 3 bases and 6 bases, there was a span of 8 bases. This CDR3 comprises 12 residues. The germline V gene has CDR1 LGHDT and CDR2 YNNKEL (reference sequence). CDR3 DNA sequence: TGTGCCAGCAGCCAGGGCGAAAAGACCCAGTACTTC. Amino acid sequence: CASSQGEKTQYF.

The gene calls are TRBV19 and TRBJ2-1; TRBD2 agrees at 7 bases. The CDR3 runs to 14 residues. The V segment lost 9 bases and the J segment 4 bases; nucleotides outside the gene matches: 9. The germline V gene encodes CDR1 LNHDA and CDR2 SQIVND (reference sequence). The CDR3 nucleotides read TGTGCCAGCCATGTAGCGGGCGTATACAATGAGCAGTTCTTC. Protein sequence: CASHVAGVYNEQFF.

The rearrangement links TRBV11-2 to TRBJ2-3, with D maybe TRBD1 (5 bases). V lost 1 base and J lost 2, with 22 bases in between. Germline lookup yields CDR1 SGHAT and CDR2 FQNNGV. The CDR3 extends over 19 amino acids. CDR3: CASSLGMVYGPDNTDTQYF. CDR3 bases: TGTGCCAGCAGCTTAGGTATGGTATATGGGCCGGACAACACAGATACGCAGTATTTT. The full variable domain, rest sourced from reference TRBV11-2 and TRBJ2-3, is EAGVAQSPRYKIIEKRQSVAFWCNPISGHATLYWYQQILGQGPKLLIQFQNNGVVDDSQLPKDRFSAERLKGVDSTLKIQPAKLEDSAVYLCASSLGMVYGPDNTDTQYFGPGTRLTVL.

The CDR3 nucleotides are TGTGCCAGCAGCCCCGCCAGGGAGGGCTATGGCTACACCTTC. Protein product: CASSPAREGYGYTF. This sequence joins TRBV27 and TRBJ1-2; tentatively, D is TRBD1 (5 bases). The CDR3 runs to 14 residues. V lost 6 bases and J 4 bases, leaving 15 bases between the germline ends. The germline V gene encodes CDR1 MNHEY and CDR2 SMNVEV (reference sequence).

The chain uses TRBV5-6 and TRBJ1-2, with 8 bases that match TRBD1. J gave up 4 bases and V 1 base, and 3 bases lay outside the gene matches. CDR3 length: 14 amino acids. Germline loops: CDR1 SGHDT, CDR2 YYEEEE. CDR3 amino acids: CASSLTGGSYGYTF. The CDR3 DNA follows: TGTGCCAGCAGCTTGACAGGGGGGAGCTATGGCTACACCTTC.

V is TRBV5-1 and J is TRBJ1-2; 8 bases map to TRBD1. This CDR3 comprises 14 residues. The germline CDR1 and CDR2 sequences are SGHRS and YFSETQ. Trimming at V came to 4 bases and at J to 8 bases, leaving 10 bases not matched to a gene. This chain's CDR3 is CASSVGQGVFGYTF. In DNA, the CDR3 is TGCGCCAGCAGCGTTGGACAGGGTGTATTCGGCTACACCTTC.

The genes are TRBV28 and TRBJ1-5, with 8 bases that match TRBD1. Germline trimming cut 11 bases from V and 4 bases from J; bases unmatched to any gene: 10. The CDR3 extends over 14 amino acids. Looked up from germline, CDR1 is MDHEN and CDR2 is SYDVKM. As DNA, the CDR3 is TGTGCCTGGCAATCCGGGACAGGAAATCAGCCCCAGCATTTT. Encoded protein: CAWQSGTGNQPQHF.

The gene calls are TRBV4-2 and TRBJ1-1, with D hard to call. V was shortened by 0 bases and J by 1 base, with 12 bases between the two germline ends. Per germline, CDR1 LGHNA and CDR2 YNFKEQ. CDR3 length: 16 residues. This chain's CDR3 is CASSQDMTRGNTEAFF. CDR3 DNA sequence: TGTGCCAGCAGCCAAGATATGACGCGCGGGAACACTGAAGCTTTCTTT.

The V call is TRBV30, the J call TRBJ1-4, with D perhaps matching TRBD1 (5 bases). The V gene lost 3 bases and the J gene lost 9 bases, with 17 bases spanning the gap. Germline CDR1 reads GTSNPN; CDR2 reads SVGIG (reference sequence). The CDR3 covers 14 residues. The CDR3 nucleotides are TGTGCCTGGAGGCACGGGACTTTAGCGCAAAAACTGTTTTTT. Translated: CAWRHGTLAQKLFF.

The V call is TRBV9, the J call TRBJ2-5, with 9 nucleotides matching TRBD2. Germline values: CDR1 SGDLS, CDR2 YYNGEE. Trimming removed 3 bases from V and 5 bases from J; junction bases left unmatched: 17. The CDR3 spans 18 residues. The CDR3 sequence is CASSGLRRVAGERETQYF. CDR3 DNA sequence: TGTGCCAGCAGCGGGCTCCGGAGAGTAGCGGGAGAGCGGGAGACCCAGTACTTC.

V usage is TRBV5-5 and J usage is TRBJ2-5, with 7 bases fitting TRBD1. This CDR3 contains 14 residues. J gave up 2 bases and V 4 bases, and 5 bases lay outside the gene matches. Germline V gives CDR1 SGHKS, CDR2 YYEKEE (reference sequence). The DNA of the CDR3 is TGTGCCAGCAGCATAGGACAGGTTCAAGAGACCCAGTACTTC. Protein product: CASSIGQVQETQYF.

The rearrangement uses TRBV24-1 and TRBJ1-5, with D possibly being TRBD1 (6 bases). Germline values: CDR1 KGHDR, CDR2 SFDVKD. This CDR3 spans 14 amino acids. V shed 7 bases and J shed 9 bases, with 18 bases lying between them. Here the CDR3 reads CATSATGWEGPQHF. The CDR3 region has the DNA TGTGCCACCAGCGCGACAGGTTGGGAGGGGCCCCAGCATTTT.

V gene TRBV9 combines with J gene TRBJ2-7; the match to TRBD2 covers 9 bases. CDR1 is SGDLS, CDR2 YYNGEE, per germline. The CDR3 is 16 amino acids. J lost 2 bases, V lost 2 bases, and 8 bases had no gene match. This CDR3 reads CASSVAPSGVTYEQYF. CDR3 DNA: TGTGCCAGCAGCGTCGCTCCTAGCGGGGTCACCTACGAGCAGTACTTC. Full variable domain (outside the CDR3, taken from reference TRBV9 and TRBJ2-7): DSGVTQTPKHLITATGQRVTLRCSPRSGDLSVYWYQQSLDQGLQFLIQYYNGEERAKGNILERFSAQQFPDLHSELNLSSLELGDSALYFCASSVAPSGVTYEQYFGPGTRLTVT.

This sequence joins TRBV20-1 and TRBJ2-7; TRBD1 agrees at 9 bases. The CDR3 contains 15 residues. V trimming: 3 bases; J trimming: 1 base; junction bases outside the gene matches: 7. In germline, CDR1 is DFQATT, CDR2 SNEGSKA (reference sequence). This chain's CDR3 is CSASGDRVISYEQYF. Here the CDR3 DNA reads TGCAGTGCTAGTGGGGACAGGGTGATATCCTACGAGCAGTACTTC.

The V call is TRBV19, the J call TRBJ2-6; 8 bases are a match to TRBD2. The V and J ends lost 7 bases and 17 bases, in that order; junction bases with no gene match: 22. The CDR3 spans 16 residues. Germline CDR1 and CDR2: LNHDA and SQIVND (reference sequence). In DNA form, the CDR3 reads TGTGCCAGTAAGGACGGGAGGGCCTCTGGGGCCAACGGTGTGACTTTC. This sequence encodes CASKDGRASGANGVTF.

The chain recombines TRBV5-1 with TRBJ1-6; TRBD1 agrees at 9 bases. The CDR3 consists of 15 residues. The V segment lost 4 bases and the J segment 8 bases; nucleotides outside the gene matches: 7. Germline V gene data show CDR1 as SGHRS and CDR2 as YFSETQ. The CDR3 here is CASSPRTGEDSPLHF. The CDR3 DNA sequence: TGCGCCAGCAGCCCCAGGACAGGGGAGGATTCACCCCTCCACTTT.

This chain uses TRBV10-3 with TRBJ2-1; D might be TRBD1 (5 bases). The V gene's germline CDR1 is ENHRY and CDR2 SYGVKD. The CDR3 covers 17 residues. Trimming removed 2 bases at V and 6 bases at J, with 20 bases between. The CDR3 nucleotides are TGTGCCATCAGTGAGCTCGGCAGGGATGGTAAGGGCAATGAGCAGTTCTTC. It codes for CAISELGRDGKGNEQFF.

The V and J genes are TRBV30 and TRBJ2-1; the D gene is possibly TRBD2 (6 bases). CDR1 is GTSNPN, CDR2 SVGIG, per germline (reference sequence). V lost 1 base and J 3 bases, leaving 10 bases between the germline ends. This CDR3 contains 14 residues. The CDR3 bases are TGTGCCTGGAGTGGACTAGTGAGCTACAATGAGCAGTTCTTC. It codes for CAWSGLVSYNEQFF.

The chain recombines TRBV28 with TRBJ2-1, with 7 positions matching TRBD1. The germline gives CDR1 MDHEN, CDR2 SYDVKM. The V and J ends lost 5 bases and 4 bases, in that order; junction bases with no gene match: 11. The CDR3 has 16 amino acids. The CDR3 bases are TGTGCCAGCAGTCTCGGGACAGCCACTGGGTACAATGAGCAGTTCTTC. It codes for CASSLGTATGYNEQFF.

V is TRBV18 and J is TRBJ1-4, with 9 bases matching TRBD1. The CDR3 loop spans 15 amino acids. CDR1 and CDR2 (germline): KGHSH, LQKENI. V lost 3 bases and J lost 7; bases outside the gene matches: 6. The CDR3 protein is CASSPSDRGGEKLFF. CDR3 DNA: TGTGCCAGCTCACCGAGTGACAGGGGGGGTGAAAAACTGTTTTTT. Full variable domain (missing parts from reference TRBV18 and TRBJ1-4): NAGVMQNPRHLVRRRGQEARLRCSPMKGHSHVYWYRQLPEEGLKFMVYLQKENIIDESGMPKERFSAEFPKEGPSILRIQQVVRGDSAAYFCASSPSDRGGEKLFFGSGTQLSVL.

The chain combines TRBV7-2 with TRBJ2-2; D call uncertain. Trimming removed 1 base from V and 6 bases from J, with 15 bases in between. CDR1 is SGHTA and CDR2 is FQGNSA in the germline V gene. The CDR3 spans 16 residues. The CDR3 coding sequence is TGTGCCAGCAGCTTAGAACTATTTGGAGCTTCCGGGGAGCTGTTTTTT. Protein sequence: CASSLELFGASGELFF.

In nucleotides, the CDR3 is TGTGCCAGCAGTGGACAGGGAGGAAACTATGGCTACACCTTC. Its translation is CASSGQGGNYGYTF. This chain links TRBV2 with TRBJ1-2; TRBD1 aligns across 7 bases. With 4 bases clipped from V and 2 bases from J, the junction kept 4 bases outside the gene matches. Germline CDR1 reads SNHLY; CDR2 reads FYNNEI. This CDR3 comprises 14 residues.

CDR3 sequence: CASSQYRQPQHF. The CDR3 nucleotides read TGCGCCAGCAGTCAATACAGACAGCCCCAGCATTTT. The V gene is TRBV23-1, the J gene TRBJ1-5, with D hard to call. TRBV23-1 is treated as an ORF (open reading frame) with a function not yet certain. V lost 1 base, J lost 7 bases, and 5 bases lay in between. The CDR3 contains 12 residues.

The CDR3 is CASSWDRAYEQYF. The CDR3 DNA is TGTGCCAGTAGCTGGGACAGGGCCTACGAGCAGTACTTC. The chain employs TRBV19 and TRBJ2-7; 9 nucleotides line up with TRBD1. CDR3 size: 13 residues. V was pared by 6 bases and J by 2 bases, with 2 bases of the junction left unmatched. From germline, CDR1 is LNHDA and CDR2 SQIVND (reference sequence).

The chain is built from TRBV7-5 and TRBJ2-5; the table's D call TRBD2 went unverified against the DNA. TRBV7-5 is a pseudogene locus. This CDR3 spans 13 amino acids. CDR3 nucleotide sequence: TGTGCCAAAACGACCTGGGGGGGGGAGACCCAGTACTTC. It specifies CAKTTWGGETQYF.

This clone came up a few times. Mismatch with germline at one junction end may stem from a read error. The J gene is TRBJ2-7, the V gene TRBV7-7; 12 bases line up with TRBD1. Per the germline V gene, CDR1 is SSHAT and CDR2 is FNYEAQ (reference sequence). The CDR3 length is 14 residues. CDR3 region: CASSLGQGANEQYF. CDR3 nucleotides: TGTGCTAGCAGCCTGGGACAGGGGGCCAACGAGCAGTACTTC. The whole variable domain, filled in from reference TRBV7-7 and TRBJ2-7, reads GAGVSQSPRYKVTKRGQDVTLRCDPISSHATLYWYQQALGQGPEFLTYFNYEAQPDKSGLPSDRFSAERPEGSISTLTIQRTEQRDSAMYRCASSLGQGANEQYFGPGTRLTVT.